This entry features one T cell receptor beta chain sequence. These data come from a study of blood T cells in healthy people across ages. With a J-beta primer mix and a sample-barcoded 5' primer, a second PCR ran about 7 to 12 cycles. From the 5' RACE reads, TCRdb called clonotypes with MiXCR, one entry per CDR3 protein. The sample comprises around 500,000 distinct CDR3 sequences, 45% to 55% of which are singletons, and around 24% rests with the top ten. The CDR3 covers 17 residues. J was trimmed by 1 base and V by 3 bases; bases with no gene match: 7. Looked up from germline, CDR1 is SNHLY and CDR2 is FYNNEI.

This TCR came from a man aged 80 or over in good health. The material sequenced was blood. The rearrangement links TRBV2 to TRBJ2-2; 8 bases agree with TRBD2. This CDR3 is CASSDPSSGQNTGELFF. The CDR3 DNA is TGTGCCAGCAGTGACCCCTCTAGCGGGCAGAACACCGGGGAGCTGTTTTTT.